The 28 T cell receptor beta chains reported below all come from one sample, sequenced in a study of Graves' ophthalmopathy and Graves' hyperthyroidism. Amplification of TCR beta CDR3 regions used RNA transcripts. Scientists carried out first-round RT-PCR using HTBI primers and then a second-round multiplex PCR. TCRdb redid the calling of the multiplex PCR reads with MiXCR, one entry per CDR3 protein. This table has about 480,000 distinct CDR3 sequences, approximately 15% appearing once. The sequenced material came from blood. The receptors were gathered from a woman aged 25 to 39 with Graves' ophthalmopathy.

The chain has TRBV11-2 and TRBJ2-7; D ambiguous. V lost 0 bases to trimming and J lost 0 bases, with 12 bases between them. Germline CDR1 reads SGHAT; CDR2 reads FQNNGV. This CDR3 is built from 16 residues. This CDR3 reads CASSLDSRLSSYEQYF. The CDR3 bases are TGTGCCAGCAGCTTAGATAGCCGCTTGAGCTCCTACGAGCAGTACTTC.

This clonotype was observed at least ten times. The chain uses TRBV27 and TRBJ2-2, with 7 bases that match TRBD1. The CDR3 is 15 residues long. After removal of 3 bases from V and 4 bases from J, the junction contained 5 bases not matched to a gene. CDR1 and CDR2 from the germline V gene are MNHEY and SMNVEV (reference sequence). In nucleotides, the CDR3 is TGTGCCAGCAGTTTGTGGGACAGTTCCACCGGGGAGCTGTTTTTT. It codes for CASSLWDSSTGELFF.

This clonotype has a count of ten or more. The V and J genes are TRBV5-1 and TRBJ1-6; D is undetermined. Trimming stripped 0 bases from V and 11 bases from J, with 12 bases between. Germline V gives CDR1 SGHRS, CDR2 YFSETQ. The CDR3 is 14 amino acids. This chain's CDR3 is CASSLGNSFAPLHF. CDR3 bases: TGCGCCAGCAGCTTGGGAAACAGCTTTGCACCCCTCCACTTT.

This clonotype was observed many times. The gene calls are TRBV4-2 and TRBJ2-7; D is undetermined. The length of the CDR3 is 14 residues. From germline, CDR1 is LGHNA and CDR2 YNFKEQ. V lost 3 bases, J lost 0 bases, and 9 bases lay in between. CDR3 region: CASSQGGASYEQYF. CDR3 nucleotide sequence: TGTGCCAGCAGCCAGGGCGGCGCCTCCTACGAGCAGTACTTC.

This clonotype was seen only a few times. The V call is TRBV7-3, the J call TRBJ1-1; 9 positions agree with TRBD1. Germline assignment: CDR1 SGHTA and CDR2 FQGTGA. J gave up 5 bases and V 3 bases, and 19 bases lay outside the gene matches. This CDR3 spans 19 amino acids. CDR3 protein: CASSFTLGLQGARGTEAFF. DNA of the CDR3: TGTGCCAGCAGCTTCACTCTGGGATTACAGGGGGCGCGTGGAACTGAAGCTTTCTTT. The full variable domain, with the rest looked up from reference TRBV7-3 and TRBJ1-1, is GAGVSQTPSNKVTEKGKYVELRCDPISGHTALYWYRQSLGQGPEFLIYFQGTGAADDSGLPNDRFFAVRPEGSVSTLKIQRTERGDSAVYLCASSFTLGLQGARGTEAFFGQGTRLTVV.

This clonotype was detected only a few times. The chain uses TRBV11-2 and TRBJ2-7, with TRBD2 identical over 10 bases. J lost 2 bases, V lost 5 bases, and 6 bases had no gene match. The CDR3 is 15 amino acids. CDR1 is SGHAT and CDR2 is FQNNGV in the germline V gene. CDR3 coding DNA: TGTGCCAGCAGCGATACTAGCGGGGATGCCTACGAGCAGTACTTC. Residues: CASSDTSGDAYEQYF.

There are many counts of this clonotype. This chain connects TRBV6-5 to TRBJ2-7; the D is unclear. V shed 4 bases and J shed 2 bases, with 15 bases lying between them. The germline gives CDR1 MNHEY, CDR2 SVGAGI. The CDR3 totals 15 residues. The CDR3 reads CASSSLWGITYEQYF. In DNA, the CDR3 is TGTGCCAGCAGTTCCTTATGGGGTATTACCTACGAGCAGTACTTC.

This clonotype has at least ten counts. The V and J genes are TRBV20-1 and TRBJ2-2; D is possibly TRBD1 (6 bases). V was clipped by 8 bases and J by 4 bases, with 26 bases between them. Per germline, CDR1 DFQATT and CDR2 SNEGSKA (reference sequence). This CDR3 spans 17 amino acids. CDR3: CSLLVTSGAQRTGELFF. The CDR3 DNA is TGCAGTTTACTCGTTACCTCAGGGGCCCAACGCACCGGGGAGCTGTTTTTT.

This clonotype appeared many times. The rearrangement uses TRBV28 and TRBJ1-3; 11 nucleotides align to TRBD1. In germline, CDR1 is MDHEN, CDR2 SYDVKM. Trimming at V came to 5 bases and at J to 3 bases, leaving 15 bases not matched to a gene. This CDR3 region has 19 residues. CDR3 in DNA: TGTGCCAGCAGTCCCCAAGTGATTCGGACAGGGGGCAGTGGAAACACCATATATTTT. Protein product: CASSPQVIRTGGSGNTIYF.

This clonotype appeared once. The chain recombines TRBV7-2 with TRBJ2-7; TRBD1 is a possible D gene (6 bases). Germline V gene data show CDR1 as SGHTA and CDR2 as FQGNSA. The CDR3 is 15 residues long. The V end was cut by 5 bases, the J end by 9 bases, with 23 bases between. The CDR3 is CASSVRDTNLSPQYF. The DNA of the CDR3 is TGTGCCAGCAGCGTCCGGGACACCAACCTTTCACCGCAGTACTTC.

This clonotype was detected ten times or more. The chain uses TRBV6-5 and TRBJ2-7; 11 nucleotides align to TRBD1. Germline assignment: CDR1 MNHEY and CDR2 SVGAGI. V shed 5 bases, J shed 6 bases, and the junction held 6 bases outside the gene matches. The CDR3 totals 14 residues. CDR3 nucleotides: TGTGCCAGCAGTATTTCCGGGACAGGGGGCGAGCAGTACTTC. Protein: CASSISGTGGEQYF.

In this sample, this clonotype turned up many times. The chain couples TRBV15 to TRBJ1-2; 7 positions match TRBD1. The CDR3 is 11 residues long. The V and J ends lost 7 bases and 8 bases, in that order; junction bases with no gene match: 4. Per germline, CDR1 LNHNV and CDR2 YYDKDF (reference sequence). The CDR3 DNA reads as TGTGCCACCAAGGGGGCCGGAGGCTACACCTTC. It translates to CATKGAGGYTF.

As concerns this clonotype: Its ends do not fully match the called genes, so a read error is possible. V gene TRBV11-2 combines with J gene TRBJ2-7, with D unresolved. This CDR3 comprises 12 residues. The germline V gene encodes CDR1 SGHAT and CDR2 FQNNGV. The CDR3 sequence is CASSYSTYEQHF. The CDR3 nucleotides are TGTGCCAGCAGCTACTCTACCTACGAGCAGCACTTC.

This clonotype was seen ten or more times. This chain joins TRBV28 and TRBJ2-7, with 7 nucleotides matching TRBD2. The CDR3 contains 13 residues. Germline assignment: CDR1 MDHEN and CDR2 SYDVKM. CDR3: CATNGGRAYEQYF. CDR3 coding DNA: TGTGCTACAAACGGGGGGAGGGCCTACGAGCAGTACTTC.

This clonotype has at least ten counts. V and J are TRBV6-1 and TRBJ1-5, with D maybe TRBD1 (6 bases). The CDR3 loop spans 14 amino acids. The V end lost 2 bases, the J end lost 6 bases, and 11 bases lay between the germline ends. CDR1 is MNHNS and CDR2 is SASEGT in the germline V gene. This chain's CDR3 is CASSELPGVQPQHF. The DNA for the CDR3 is TGTGCCAGCAGTGAACTTCCAGGGGTTCAGCCCCAGCATTTT.

In this sample, this clonotype turned up a few times. This chain links TRBV4-1 with TRBJ1-6; the D gene is possibly TRBD1 (6 bases). The V and J ends lost 0 bases and 3 bases respectively, with 15 bases between them. CDR1 and CDR2 (germline): MGHRA, YSYEKL. This CDR3 comprises 18 residues. This CDR3 reads CASSQEGGRGYYNSPLHF. For the CDR3, the DNA is TGCGCCAGCAGCCAAGAAGGTGGCAGGGGCTACTATAATTCACCCCTCCACTTT.

This clonotype was observed many times. As DNA, the CDR3 is TGTGCCAGCAGCCGAGTCAGGACAGGGACGAACGAGCAGTACTTC. Translation gives CASSRVRTGTNEQYF. The chain has TRBV7-8 and TRBJ2-7, with TRBD1 matching 8 bases. CDR3 length: 15 residues. Germline V gene data show CDR1 as SGHVS and CDR2 as FQNEAQ. The J segment lost 5 bases and the V segment lost 5 bases, leaving 11 bases of the junction unmatched.

In its sample, this clonotype was seen many times. V gene TRBV10-2 combines with J gene TRBJ2-4; 7 nucleotides align to TRBD2. This CDR3 has 20 amino acids. V lost 0 bases to trimming and J lost 2 bases; unmatched junction nucleotides: 16. Germline CDR1 and CDR2: WSHSY and SAAADI. CDR3 nucleotides: TGCGCCAGCAGTGAGTCGAAACTAGCGCCAATAGTGGGGCCCAAAAACATTCAGTACTTC. Amino acids: CASSESKLAPIVGPKNIQYF.

This clonotype came up a few times. The chain combines TRBV27 with TRBJ1-5; no reliable D call. Trimming stripped 1 base from V and 0 bases from J, with 13 bases between. CDR3 length: 17 residues. CDR1 and CDR2 (germline): MNHEY, SMNVEV (reference sequence). The CDR3 coding sequence is TGTGCCAGCAGTTTATTTCGTATCGGGTATAGCAATCAGCCCCAGCATTTT. It is translated as CASSLFRIGYSNQPQHF.

This clonotype was observed many times. The chain carries TRBV20-1 and TRBJ1-2; the D is unclear. This CDR3 comprises 15 residues. Trimming pared 0 bases from V and 0 bases from J, leaving 11 bases between. Looked up from germline, CDR1 is DFQATT and CDR2 is SNEGSKA (reference sequence). The CDR3 spells CSARDRRLPNYGYTF. In DNA form, the CDR3 reads TGCAGTGCTAGAGATCGACGGTTACCTAACTATGGCTACACCTTC.

V gene TRBV4-1 combines with J gene TRBJ2-4; the D gene could be TRBD1 or TRBD2 (6 bases each). Germline V CDR1 and CDR2: MGHRA, YSYEKL. This CDR3 has 17 residues. The ends were cut back, 4 bases at V and 1 base at J, with 17 bases in the middle. The CDR3 spells CASSLPTRGRAKNIQYF. CDR3 bases: TGCGCCAGCAGCCTGCCCACCCGGGGGCGGGCCAAAAACATTCAGTACTTC.

This chain joins TRBV4-1 and TRBJ2-2; the D call may be TRBD1 or TRBD2 (6 bases each). CDR1 is MGHRA, CDR2 YSYEKL, per germline. The V and J ends lost 0 bases and 2 bases respectively, with 13 bases between them. This CDR3 contains 17 residues. The CDR3 is CASSQDWGAVNTGELFF. The CDR3 nucleotides are TGCGCCAGCAGCCAAGATTGGGGGGCGGTTAACACCGGGGAGCTGTTTTTT.

The table lists this clonotype with many counts. The rearrangement joins TRBV30 to TRBJ1-1; no clear D. CDR1 is GTSNPN and CDR2 is SVGIG in the germline V gene (reference sequence). The V end lost 3 bases, the J end lost 7 bases, and 24 bases lay between the germline ends. The CDR3 is made up of 16 amino acids. The CDR3, as DNA: TGTGCCTGGAGGTCCGACCTCGGACCTAGCGCCGGTGAAGCTTTCTTT. Translated: CAWRSDLGPSAGEAFF.

This clonotype was recorded many times. This chain connects TRBV7-8 to TRBJ2-2; unclear D gene. The V end lost 5 bases, the J end lost 0 bases, and 13 bases lay between the germline ends. CDR1 is SGHVS, CDR2 FQNEAQ, per germline. This CDR3 spans 16 amino acids. In nucleotides, the CDR3 is TGTGCCAGCAGCCCGCTTGTCCGGGCGAACACCGGGGAGCTGTTTTTT. Its translation: CASSPLVRANTGELFF.

This clonotype appeared many times. This chain links TRBV27 with TRBJ1-5, with a possible D match to TRBD1 (6 bases). Trimming pared 6 bases from V and 6 bases from J, leaving 15 bases between. The CDR3 is 14 amino acids. Germline values: CDR1 MNHEY, CDR2 SMNVEV (reference sequence). CDR3 sequence reads: CASRHRGGIQPQHF. As DNA, the CDR3 is TGTGCCAGCAGGCATAGGGGGGGCATTCAGCCCCAGCATTTT.

This chain connects TRBV11-2 to TRBJ2-5; 7 bases match TRBD2. The CDR3 length is 14 residues. CDR1 and CDR2 (germline): SGHAT, FQNNGV. J lost 5 bases, V lost 7 bases, and 10 bases had no gene match. The CDR3: CASNQNLGGETQYF. The CDR3 region has the DNA TGTGCCAGCAACCAAAACTTGGGGGGGGAGACCCAGTACTTC. Drawing the rest from reference TRBV11-2 and TRBJ2-5, the complete variable domain is EAGVAQSPRYKIIEKRQSVAFWCNPISGHATLYWYQQILGQGPKLLIQFQNNGVVDDSQLPKDRFSAERLKGVDSTLKIQPAKLEDSAVYLCASNQNLGGETQYFGPGTRLLVL.

In its sample, this clonotype was seen many times. This rearrangement joins TRBV4-2 to TRBJ2-5; TRBD2 might be the D (5 bases). This CDR3 is built from 16 residues. The germline gives CDR1 LGHNA, CDR2 YNFKEQ. V was pared by 0 bases and J by 4 bases, with 15 bases between. The chain's CDR3 is CASSQDLGNRGETQYF. The CDR3 DNA sequence: TGTGCCAGCAGCCAAGATCTAGGCAATCGGGGAGAGACCCAGTACTTC.

This clonotype occurred many times. V is TRBV19 and J is TRBJ1-1, with 8 nucleotides matching TRBD1. This CDR3 spans 14 amino acids. Germline CDR1 is LNHDA and CDR2 is SQIVND (reference sequence). Trimming at V came to 9 bases and at J to 1 base, leaving 7 bases not matched to a gene. In DNA, the CDR3 is TGTGCCAGCAGCCGTGGACAGGGGAACACTGAAGCTTTCTTT. Protein: CASSRGQGNTEAFF.